Following are 28 T cell receptor beta chains from one sample sequenced in a study of T-cell reconstitution after alpha-beta-depleted transplantation in children. Unique molecular identifiers were incorporated during preparation of the TCRbeta library. Using its own MiXCR run on the PCR reads, TCRdb lists one record per CDR3 protein. The data hold about 200,000 distinct CDR3 sequences, with roughly 8.1% observed a single time. The specimen was PBMCs, mostly from graft donor cells, collected 360 days after TCRalphabeta/CD19-depleted stem cell transplant. The receptors originated from a male patient aged 2-9 years who had a stem cell transplant for acute myeloid leukemia, so the T cells may come from the graft donor.

There are many counts of this clonotype. V is TRBV28 and J is TRBJ1-6; weak D call: TRBD1 (5 bases). The CDR3 extends over 12 amino acids. The V gene's germline CDR1 is MDHEN and CDR2 SYDVKM. V was trimmed by 7 bases and J by 7 bases, leaving 8 bases between them. CDR3 bases: TGTGCCAGCATGGACACAAATTCACCCCTCCACTTT. The encoded protein is CASMDTNSPLHF.

The table lists this clonotype with many counts. This chain links TRBV5-1 with TRBJ2-2; no definite D call. Germline V gene sequence: CDR1 SGHRS, CDR2 YFSETQ. Deletions cut 7 bases from V and 1 base from J, with 8 bases between. The CDR3 covers 13 residues. As DNA, the CDR3 is TGCGCCAGCTCTAAGGGGAACACCGGGGAGCTGTTTTTT. The encoded protein is CASSKGNTGELFF.

In its sample, this clonotype was seen a few times. V is TRBV7-9 and J is TRBJ1-2, with D possibly matching TRBD1 (5 bases). V lost 5 bases and J 0 bases, leaving 13 bases between the germline ends. Looked up from germline, CDR1 is SEHNR and CDR2 is FQNEAQ (reference sequence). The CDR3 has 15 amino acids. CDR3 DNA sequence: TGTGCCAGCAGCAATCGGGACGGCTCTAACTATGGCTACACCTTC. This gives the protein CASSNRDGSNYGYTF.

The sample holds many counts of this clonotype. This rearrangement joins TRBV5-1 to TRBJ2-1; TRBD2 agrees at 10 bases. V trimming: 1 base; J trimming: 4 bases; junction bases outside the gene matches: 5. This CDR3 comprises 16 residues. Germline V lookup: CDR1 SGHRS, CDR2 YFSETQ. The CDR3 sequence is CASSLLQRGGYNEQFF. CDR3 nucleotides: TGCGCCAGCAGCTTGCTCCAGCGGGGGGGTTACAATGAGCAGTTCTTC. Based on the CDR3 plus reference TRBV5-1 and TRBJ2-1, the full variable domain is KAGVTQTPRYLIKTRGQQVTLSCSPISGHRSVSWYQQTPGQGLQFLFEYFSETQRNKGNFPGRFSGRQFSNSRSEMNVSTLELGDSALYLCASSLLQRGGYNEQFFGPGTRLTVL.

This clonotype has just a few counts. The chain uses TRBV12-3 or TRBV12-4 and TRBJ2-1; D possibly corresponds to TRBD2 (6 bases). With 6 bases removed from V and 0 bases from J, the gap between germline ends came to 18 bases. The CDR3 covers 17 residues. In DNA form, the CDR3 reads TGTGCCAGCAGAGGCCCAGGAGGGTATAGCTCCTACAATGAGCAGTTCTTC. Amino acid sequence: CASRGPGGYSSYNEQFF.

The chain employs TRBV11-2 and TRBJ2-3, with TRBD1 identical over 8 bases. This CDR3 comprises 14 residues. Germline assignment: CDR1 SGHAT and CDR2 FQNNGV. Germline trimming cut 7 bases from V and 3 bases from J; bases unmatched to any gene: 6. For the CDR3, the DNA is TGTGCCAGCACCAAGGACAGGGATACAGATACGCAGTATTTT. It encodes CASTKDRDTDTQYF.

This clonotype showed up just a few times. This chain uses TRBV10-2 with TRBJ2-7; D unclear. The V end was cut by 4 bases, the J end by 1 base, with 14 bases between. CDR3 length equals 15 residues. Germline V CDR1 and CDR2: WSHSY, SAAADI. CDR3: CASSGERIASYEQYF. CDR3 nucleotide sequence: TGCGCCAGCAGTGGAGAGAGGATTGCTTCCTACGAGCAGTACTTC.

This clonotype was picked up a small number of times. V and J are TRBV20-1 and TRBJ2-3; perhaps TRBD2 as D (7 bases). CDR3 length: 14 amino acids. V shed 6 bases and J shed 5 bases, with 18 bases lying between them. The V gene's germline CDR1 is DFQATT and CDR2 SNEGSKA (reference sequence). CDR3 residues: CSAKGGGPKDTQYF. For the CDR3, the DNA is TGCAGTGCCAAGGGGGGGGGGCCTAAAGATACGCAGTATTTT.

The CDR3 DNA reads as TGTGCCTGGAGTGTACAGGGTGGAGAGGTCAATGAGCAGTTCTTC. Encoded protein: CAWSVQGGEVNEQFF. The V call is TRBV30, the J call TRBJ2-1; D might be TRBD1 (6 bases). Germline assignment: CDR1 GTSNPN and CDR2 SVGIG (reference sequence). The CDR3 loop spans 15 amino acids. V shed 0 bases and J shed 6 bases, with 15 bases lying between them.

This clonotype appeared many times. The rearrangement joins TRBV29-1 to TRBJ2-3, with 8 positions matching TRBD2. This CDR3 is 13 amino acids long. Germline V gives CDR1 SQVTM, CDR2 ANQGSEA. With V trimmed by 5 bases and J by 7 bases, 8 bases remained unmatched. CDR3 amino acids: CSVRTGGANTQYF. CDR3 bases: TGCAGCGTTAGAACCGGGGGGGCAAATACGCAGTATTTT.

This clonotype was seen ten or more times. The chain couples TRBV20-1 to TRBJ2-1; D is uncertain. With 6 bases removed from V and 3 bases from J, the gap between germline ends came to 6 bases. The CDR3 runs 11 residues. Germline loops: CDR1 DFQATT, CDR2 SNEGSKA (reference sequence). This chain's CDR3 is CSAVDYNEQFF. CDR3 sequence (DNA): TGCAGTGCCGTTGACTACAATGAGCAGTTCTTC.

This clonotype was counted ten times or more. The chain links TRBV15 to TRBJ1-1; no clear D gene. The CDR3 has 14 amino acids. Germline assignment: CDR1 LNHNV and CDR2 YYDKDF (reference sequence). The V gene lost 1 base and the J gene lost 7 bases, with 13 bases spanning the gap. CDR3 loop: CATSRVPSSYEAFF. The CDR3 DNA is TGTGCCACCAGCAGAGTCCCAAGCTCCTATGAAGCTTTCTTT.

The CDR3 reads CASSRPQVAGGHEQYF. The DNA for the CDR3 is TGTGCCAGCAGTCGACCGCAAGTAGCGGGAGGCCACGAGCAGTACTTC. J is TRBJ2-7 and V is TRBV5-6; 10 bases fit TRBD2. V lost 5 bases to trimming and J lost 5 bases; unmatched junction nucleotides: 13. Germline CDR1 and CDR2: SGHDT and YYEEEE. The CDR3 loop spans 16 amino acids.

This clonotype was detected only a few times. The chain links TRBV19 to TRBJ2-7; 8 positions agree with TRBD1. Trimming cost V 3 bases and J 6 bases; bases outside gene matches: 4. Germline V gene lookup returns CDR1 LNHDA and CDR2 SQIVND (reference sequence). The CDR3 sequence is 13 residues long. CDR3 nucleotides: TGTGCCAGTAGTATTCGGACAGGGCTCGAGCAGTACGTC. Translation gives CASSIRTGLEQYV.

At least ten counts were recorded for this clonotype. The chain recombines TRBV29-1 with TRBJ2-3, with 7 bases aligning to TRBD2. This CDR3 spans 11 amino acids. CDR1 is SQVTM, CDR2 ANQGSEA, per germline. J was trimmed by 3 bases and V by 8 bases; bases with no gene match: 2. Here the CDR3 DNA reads TGCAGCTCGGGGGGTACAGATACGCAGTATTTT. This sequence encodes CSSGGTDTQYF.

The chain combines TRBV10-1 with TRBJ2-5; D is undetermined. In germline, CDR1 is WNHNN, CDR2 SYGVQD (reference sequence). The V end was cut by 4 bases, the J end by 2 bases, with 11 bases between. This CDR3 has 14 amino acids. CDR3 loop: CASSAMGSQETQYF. The CDR3 bases are TGCGCCAGCAGTGCGATGGGATCTCAAGAGACCCAGTACTTC.

This clonotype was recorded many times. The genes are TRBV5-1 and TRBJ2-5; 12 nucleotides agree with TRBD1. After removal of 3 bases from V and 6 bases from J, the junction contained 12 bases not matched to a gene. The CDR3 extends over 17 amino acids. Germline loops: CDR1 SGHRS, CDR2 YFSETQ. As DNA, the CDR3 is TGCGCCAGCAGCTGGACAACCGGGACAGGGGGCGGCAAGACCCAGTACTTC. Its translation is CASSWTTGTGGGKTQYF.

This clonotype was seen many times. This chain uses TRBV29-1 with TRBJ1-1, with D maybe TRBD1 (5 bases). V was clipped by 4 bases and J by 3 bases, with 12 bases between them. The CDR3 totals 13 residues. From germline, CDR1 is SQVTM and CDR2 ANQGSEA. The DNA of the CDR3 is TGCAGCGTTGGGGACTCCCACTACACTGAAGCTTTCTTT. Protein product: CSVGDSHYTEAFF.

In its sample, this clonotype was seen many times. V gene TRBV3-1 combines with J gene TRBJ2-7; D is perhaps TRBD1 (6 bases). The germline V gene has CDR1 LGHDT and CDR2 YNNKEL (reference sequence). This CDR3 spans 14 amino acids. Trimming took 3 bases from V and 3 from J, leaving 12 bases between them. Written as DNA, the CDR3 is TGTGCCAGCAGCCAGGACAGTAGCAGCTACGAGCAGTACGTC. Encoded protein: CASSQDSSSYEQYV.

This clonotype has just a few counts. This chain joins TRBV3-1 and TRBJ2-3; 9 positions agree with TRBD2. The germline CDR1 and CDR2 sequences are LGHDT and YNNKEL (reference sequence). The CDR3 is 16 residues long. V was clipped by 1 base and J by 7 bases; unmatched bases: 9. The CDR3 is CASSQAKGTSTHTQYF. The CDR3 DNA reads TGTGCCAGCAGCCAAGCCAAAGGGACTAGCACTCATACGCAGTATTTT.

This clonotype was observed a few times. This rearrangement joins TRBV5-5 to TRBJ1-4; 7 positions match TRBD1. Trimming at V came to 4 bases and at J to 7 bases, leaving 13 bases not matched to a gene. Germline V gene data show CDR1 as SGHKS and CDR2 as YYEKEE (reference sequence). The CDR3 extends over 16 amino acids. The CDR3 here is CASSPNRGRGTEKLFF. The CDR3, as DNA: TGTGCCAGCAGCCCGAACAGGGGTAGGGGGACTGAAAAACTGTTTTTT.

This clonotype was counted a single time. It may be a read error: a sequence one base away is much more abundant. This chain connects TRBV4-1 to TRBJ2-1; D is possibly TRBD2 (7 bases). V was shortened by 4 bases and J by 0 bases, with 22 bases between the two germline ends. In germline, CDR1 is MGHRA, CDR2 YSYEKL. The CDR3 sequence is 19 residues long. The CDR3 region has the DNA TGCGCCAGCAGCCCAGGAGTTGTTCTGGGAGGGGGCTCCTACAATGAGCAGTTCTTC. Protein product: CASSPGVVLGGGSYNEQFF.

The chain joins TRBV30 to TRBJ2-1, with 9 bases identical to TRBD1. Germline CDR1 and CDR2: GTSNPN and SVGIG (reference sequence). The CDR3 has 12 amino acids. Trimming cost V 8 bases and J 5 bases; bases outside gene matches: 4. CDR3 protein: CARGQGHNEQFF. The DNA of the CDR3 is TGTGCCCGTGGACAGGGGCACAATGAGCAGTTCTTC.

V gene TRBV7-6 combines with J gene TRBJ2-2; the match to TRBD2 covers 7 bases. J gave up 6 bases and V 7 bases, and 17 bases lay outside the gene matches. The CDR3 consists of 17 residues. The V gene's germline CDR1 is SGHVS and CDR2 FNYEAQ. This CDR3 reads CASTGLGREIRAGELFF. The CDR3 coding sequence is TGTGCCAGCACCGGACTTGGGCGGGAGATAAGGGCCGGGGAGCTGTTTTTT.

This clonotype has a handful of counts. This chain links TRBV5-1 with TRBJ1-5, with D possibly matching TRBD1 (5 bases). The germline V gene encodes CDR1 SGHRS and CDR2 YFSETQ. This CDR3 region has 17 residues. Trimming removed 0 bases at V and 0 bases at J, with 13 bases between. The DNA of the CDR3 is TGCGCCAGCAGCTTGGGGCCGCTAGGGGTTAGCAATCAGCCCCAGCATTTT. It specifies CASSLGPLGVSNQPQHF.

V is TRBV29-1 and J is TRBJ2-2; TRBD1 matches 9 bases. The CDR3 runs to 14 residues. The germline V gene encodes CDR1 SQVTM and CDR2 ANQGSEA. The V gene end was trimmed by 1 base and the J gene end by 4 bases; junction bases not matched to a gene: 1. The CDR3 DNA sequence: TGCAGCGTTGAAGCGACAGGGGGCACCGGGGAGCTGTTTTTT. Translating it yields CSVEATGGTGELFF.

This clonotype was counted many times. The chain has TRBV20-1 and TRBJ1-1; D unresolved. This CDR3 comprises 14 residues. Germline CDR1 and CDR2: DFQATT and SNEGSKA (reference sequence). V lost 6 bases and J 0 bases, leaving 14 bases between the germline ends. The CDR3 DNA reads TGCAGTGCACCAAAGACGGGAATGAACACTGAAGCTTTCTTT. Protein sequence: CSAPKTGMNTEAFF.

Many counts were recorded for this clonotype. The chain recombines TRBV12-3 or TRBV12-4 with TRBJ2-1, with 9 bases that match TRBD2. The CDR3 totals 15 residues. V lost 5 bases to trimming and J lost 6 bases; unmatched junction nucleotides: 8. The CDR3: CASSLGAGGPNEQFF. The CDR3 bases are TGTGCCAGCAGTCTAGGCGCGGGAGGGCCCAATGAGCAGTTCTTC.